This T cell receptor (beta chain) came from a study of blood T cell repertoires in COVID-19. Patients of the Seattle cohort, enrolled during active infection, were followed longitudinally. Profiling relied on immunoSEQ multiplex PCR, and the TCRdb table lists in-frame clones only, not all of them. Among fewer than 200,000 clones listed, about 80% were seen once. Germline V gene data show CDR1 as SGDLS and CDR2 as YYNGEE. Trimming stripped 0 bases from V and 8 bases from J, with 20 bases between. This CDR3 has 16 residues. Sequencing input: peripheral blood. This sequence was found in a woman between 55 and 75 years old with COVID-19, enrolled during active disease. The genes are TRBV9 and TRBJ1-2; D is perhaps TRBD1 (5 bases). CDR3 DNA sequence: TGTGCCAGCAGCGTAGGATCTGGGGCGGGGGTTGGAGGCTACACCTTC. Amino acids: CASSVGSGAGVGGYTF.